A few counts support the clone carrying this T cell receptor beta chain. The target antigen is unknown. These data are taken from a study of T cell therapy after organ transplantation. Germline V CDR1 and CDR2: MNHNY, SVGAGI (reference sequence). Trimming removed 2 bases at V and 7 bases at J, with 3 bases between. This CDR3 contains 11 residues. As for time point: 20-29 weeks after completion of therapy. Here immunoSEQ multiplex PCR was the method, and the copy in TCRdb shows in-frame clones only, minus some. Among thousands of clones listed, 60% to 80% were seen once. V gene TRBV6-6 combines with J gene TRBJ1-5; no clear D. This specimen was CD8+ T cells from blood, taken after autologous CMV-specific T cell therapy. This clonotype was sampled from a human patient who had received a solid organ transplant and had CMV disease. Some of the T cells might come from the graft donor. CDR3 sequence reads: CASSYPQPQHF. The CDR3 region has the DNA TGTGCCAGCAGTTACCCCCAGCCCCAGCATTTT.